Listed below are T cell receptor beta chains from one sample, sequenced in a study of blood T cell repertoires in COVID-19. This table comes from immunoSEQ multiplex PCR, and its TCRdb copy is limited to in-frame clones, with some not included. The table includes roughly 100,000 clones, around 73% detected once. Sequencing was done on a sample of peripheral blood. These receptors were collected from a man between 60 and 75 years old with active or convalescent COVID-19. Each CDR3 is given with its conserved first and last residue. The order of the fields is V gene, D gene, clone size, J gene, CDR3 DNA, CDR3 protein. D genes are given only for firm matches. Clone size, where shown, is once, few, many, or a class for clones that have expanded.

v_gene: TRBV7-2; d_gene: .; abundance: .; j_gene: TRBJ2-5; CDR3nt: TGTGCCAGCAGCCCGACGCTTAGTTCGGGGGTGGAGACCCAGTACTTC; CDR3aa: CASSPTLSSGVETQYF
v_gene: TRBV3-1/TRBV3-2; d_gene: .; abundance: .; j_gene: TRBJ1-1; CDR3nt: TGTGCCAGCAGCCAAGTTTCGGAAGCTTTCTTT; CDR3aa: CASSQVSEAFF
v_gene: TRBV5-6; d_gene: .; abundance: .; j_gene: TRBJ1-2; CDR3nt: TGTGCCAGCAGCTTGCCGACAGACACTGCTAACTATGGCTACACCTTC; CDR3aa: CASSLPTDTANYGYTF
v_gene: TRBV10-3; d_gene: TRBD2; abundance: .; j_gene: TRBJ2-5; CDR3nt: TGTGCCATCAGTGCTAGCGGGAACCAAGAGACCCAGTACTTC; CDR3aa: CAISASGNQETQYF
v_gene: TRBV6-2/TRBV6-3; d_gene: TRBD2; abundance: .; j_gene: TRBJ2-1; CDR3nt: TGTGCCAGCAGCAACAGCGGGAGTGTTGAGCAGTTCTTC; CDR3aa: CASSNSGSVEQFF
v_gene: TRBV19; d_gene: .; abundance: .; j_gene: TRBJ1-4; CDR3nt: TGTGCCAGTAGTTCGGCAGGCGTTGGCGAAAAACTGTTTTTT; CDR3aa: CASSSAGVGEKLFF
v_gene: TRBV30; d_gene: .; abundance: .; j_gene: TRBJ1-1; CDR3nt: TGTGCGCTTAAGGGAGGAGGGAACACTGAAGCTTTCTTT; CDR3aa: CALKGGGNTEAFF
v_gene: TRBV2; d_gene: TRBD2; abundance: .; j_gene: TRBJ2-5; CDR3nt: TGTGCCAGCTCCAACCAGGGACTAGCGAGGGAGGAGACCCAGTACTTC; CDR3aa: CASSNQGLAREETQYF
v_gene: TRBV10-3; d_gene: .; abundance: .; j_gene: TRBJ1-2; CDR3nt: TGTGCCATCAGTGCAGTGGGGGGTTATGGCTACACCTTC; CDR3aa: CAISAVGGYGYTF
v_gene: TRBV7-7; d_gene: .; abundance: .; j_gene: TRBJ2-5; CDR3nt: TGTGCCAGCAGCCCTATTCAGGGTCCAGAGACCCAGTACTTC; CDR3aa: CASSPIQGPETQYF
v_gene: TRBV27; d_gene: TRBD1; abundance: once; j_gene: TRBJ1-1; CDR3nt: TGTGCCAGCAGAAGTCAGGGGGCGGACACTGAAGCTTTCTTT; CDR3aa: CASRSQGADTEAFF
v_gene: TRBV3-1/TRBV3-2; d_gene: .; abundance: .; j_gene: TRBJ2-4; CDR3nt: TGTGCCAGCAGCCAAAGAGGCATTCAGTACTTC; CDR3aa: CASSQRGIQYF
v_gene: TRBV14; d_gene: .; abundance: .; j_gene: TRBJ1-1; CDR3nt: TGTGCCAGCAGCCAGCGAATGAACACTGAAGCTTTCTTT; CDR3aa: CASSQRMNTEAFF
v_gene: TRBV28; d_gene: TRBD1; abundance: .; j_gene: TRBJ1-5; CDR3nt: TGTGCCAGCAATCCTATGGGACAGAACTATATGAGCAATCAGCCCCAGCATTTT; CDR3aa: CASNPMGQNYMSNQPQHF
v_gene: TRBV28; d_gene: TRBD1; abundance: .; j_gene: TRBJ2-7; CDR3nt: TGTGCCAGCAGTGGGCTCGGACAGGGGAAGCCATCTGGCGAGCAGTACTTC; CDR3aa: CASSGLGQGKPSGEQYF
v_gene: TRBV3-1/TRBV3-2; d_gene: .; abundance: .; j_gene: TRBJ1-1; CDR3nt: TGTGCCTGCTCGGAGGGGAATCGAGCTTTCTTT; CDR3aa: CACSEGNRAFF
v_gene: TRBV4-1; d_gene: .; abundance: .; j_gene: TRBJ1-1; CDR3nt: TGCGCCAGCAGCCAATCCTTACGGACTGAAGCTTTCTTT; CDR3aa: CASSQSLRTEAFF
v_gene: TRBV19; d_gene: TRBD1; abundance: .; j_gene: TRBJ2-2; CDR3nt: TGTGCCAGTAGTCGTGGGACAGGGGGCGCGGGCACCGGGGAGCTGTTTTTT; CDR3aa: CASSRGTGGAGTGELFF
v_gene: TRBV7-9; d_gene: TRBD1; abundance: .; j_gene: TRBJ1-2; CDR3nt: TGTGCCAGCAGCGCCGGACAGGGACGAAACTCTAACTATGGCTACACCTTC; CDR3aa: CASSAGQGRNSNYGYTF
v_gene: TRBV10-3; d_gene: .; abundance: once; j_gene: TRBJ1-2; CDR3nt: TGTGCCATCAGTGAGTCGGAGCTGGACTACACCTTC; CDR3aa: CAISESELDYTF
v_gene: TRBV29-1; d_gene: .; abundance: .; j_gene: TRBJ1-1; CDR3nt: TGCAGCGTTGTCAGGCAGGTGAACACTGAAGCTTTCTTT; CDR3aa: CSVVRQVNTEAFF
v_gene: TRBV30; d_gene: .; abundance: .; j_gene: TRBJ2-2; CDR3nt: TGTGCCTGGAGTACAGGGTTCCGGGAGCTGTTTTTT; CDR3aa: CAWSTGFRELFF